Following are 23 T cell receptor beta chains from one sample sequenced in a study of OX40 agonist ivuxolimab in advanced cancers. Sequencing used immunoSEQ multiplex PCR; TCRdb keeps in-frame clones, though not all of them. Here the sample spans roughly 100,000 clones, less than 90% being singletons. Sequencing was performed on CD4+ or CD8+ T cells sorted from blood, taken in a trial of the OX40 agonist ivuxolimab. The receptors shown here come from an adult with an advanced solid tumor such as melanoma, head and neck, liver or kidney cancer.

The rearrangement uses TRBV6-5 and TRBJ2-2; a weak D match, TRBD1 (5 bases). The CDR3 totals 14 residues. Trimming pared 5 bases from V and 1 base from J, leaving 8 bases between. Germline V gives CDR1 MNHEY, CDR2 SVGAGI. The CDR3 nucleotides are TGTGCCAGCAGTAGACAGAGGAACACCGGGGAGCTGTTTTTT. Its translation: CASSRQRNTGELFF.

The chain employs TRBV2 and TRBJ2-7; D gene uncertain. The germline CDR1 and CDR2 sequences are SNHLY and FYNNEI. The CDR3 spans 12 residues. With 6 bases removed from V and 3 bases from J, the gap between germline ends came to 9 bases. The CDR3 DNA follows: TGTGCCAGCAGCCGGACGGACTACGAGCAGTACGTC. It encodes CASSRTDYEQYV.

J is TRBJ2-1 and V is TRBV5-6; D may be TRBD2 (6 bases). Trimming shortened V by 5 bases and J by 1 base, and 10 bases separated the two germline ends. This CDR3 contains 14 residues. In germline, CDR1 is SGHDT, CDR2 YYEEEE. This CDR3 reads CASRLRGSYNEQFF. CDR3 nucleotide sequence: TGTGCCAGCAGACTTCGGGGGTCCTACAATGAGCAGTTCTTC.

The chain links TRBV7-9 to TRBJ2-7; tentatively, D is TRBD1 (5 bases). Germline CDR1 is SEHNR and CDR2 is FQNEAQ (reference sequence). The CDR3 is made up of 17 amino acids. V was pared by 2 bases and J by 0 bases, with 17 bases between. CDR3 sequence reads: CASSLKFGRVSSYEQYF. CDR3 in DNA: TGTGCCAGCAGCTTAAAATTCGGCAGGGTCAGCTCCTACGAGCAGTACTTC.

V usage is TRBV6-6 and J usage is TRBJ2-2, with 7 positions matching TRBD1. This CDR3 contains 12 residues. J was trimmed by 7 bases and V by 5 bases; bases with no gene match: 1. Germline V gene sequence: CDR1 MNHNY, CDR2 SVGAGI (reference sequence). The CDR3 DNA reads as TGTGCCAGCAGTACAGGGGACGGGGAGCTGTTTTTT. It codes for CASSTGDGELFF.

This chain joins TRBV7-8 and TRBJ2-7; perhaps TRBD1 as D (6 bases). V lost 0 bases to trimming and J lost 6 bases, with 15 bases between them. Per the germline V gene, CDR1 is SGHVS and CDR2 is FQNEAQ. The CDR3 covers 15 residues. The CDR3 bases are TGTGCCAGCAGCTTAGCCCTGGACAGCTGGGCCGAGCAGTACTTC. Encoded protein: CASSLALDSWAEQYF.

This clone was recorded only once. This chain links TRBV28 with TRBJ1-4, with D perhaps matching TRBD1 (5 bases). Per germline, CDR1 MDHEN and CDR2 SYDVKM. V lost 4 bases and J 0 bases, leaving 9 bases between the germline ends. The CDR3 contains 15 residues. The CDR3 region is CASSSPGSTNEKLFF. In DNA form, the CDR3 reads TGTGCCAGCAGTTCACCAGGGTCAACTAATGAAAAACTGTTTTTT.

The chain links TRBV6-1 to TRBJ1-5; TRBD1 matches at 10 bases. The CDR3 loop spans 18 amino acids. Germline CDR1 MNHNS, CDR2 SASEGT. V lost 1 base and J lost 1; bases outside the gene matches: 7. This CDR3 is CASSEETGGVFSNQPQHF. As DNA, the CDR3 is TGTGCCAGCAGTGAAGAGACAGGGGGCGTTTTCAGCAATCAGCCCCAGCATTTT.

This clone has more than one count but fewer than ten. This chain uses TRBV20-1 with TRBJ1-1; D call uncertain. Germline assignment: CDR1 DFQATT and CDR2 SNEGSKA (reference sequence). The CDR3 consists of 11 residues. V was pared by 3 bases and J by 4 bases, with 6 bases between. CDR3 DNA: TGCAGTGCTAGTTTGACCACTGAAGCTTTCTTT. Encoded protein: CSASLTTEAFF.

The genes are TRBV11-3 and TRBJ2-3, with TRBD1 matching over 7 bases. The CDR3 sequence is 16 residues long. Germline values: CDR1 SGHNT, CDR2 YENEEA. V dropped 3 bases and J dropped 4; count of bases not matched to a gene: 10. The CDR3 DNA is TGTGCCAGCAGCTTGGGTACAGGGGAGTGGGCAGATACGCAGTATTTT. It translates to CASSLGTGEWADTQYF. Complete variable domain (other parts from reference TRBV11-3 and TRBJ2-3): EAGVVQSPRYKIIEKKQPVAFWCNPISGHNTLYWYLQNLGQGPELLIRYENEEAVDDSQLPKDRFSAERLKGVDSTLKIQPAELGDSAVYLCASSLGTGEWADTQYFGPGTRLTVL.

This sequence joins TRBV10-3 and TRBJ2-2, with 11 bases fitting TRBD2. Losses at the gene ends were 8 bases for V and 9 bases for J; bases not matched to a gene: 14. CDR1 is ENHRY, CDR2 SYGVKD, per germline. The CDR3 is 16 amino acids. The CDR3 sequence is CAIEASGGLGLRELFF. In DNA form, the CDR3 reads TGTGCCATCGAGGCTAGCGGGGGGCTGGGGCTTCGGGAGCTGTTTTTT.

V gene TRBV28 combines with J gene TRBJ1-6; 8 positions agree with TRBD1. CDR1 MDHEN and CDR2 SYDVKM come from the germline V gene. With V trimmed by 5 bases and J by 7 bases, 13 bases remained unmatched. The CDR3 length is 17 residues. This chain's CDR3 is CASSGSVGDRLNSPLHF. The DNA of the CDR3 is TGTGCCAGCAGTGGGTCGGTGGGGGACAGGCTAAATTCACCCCTCCACTTT.

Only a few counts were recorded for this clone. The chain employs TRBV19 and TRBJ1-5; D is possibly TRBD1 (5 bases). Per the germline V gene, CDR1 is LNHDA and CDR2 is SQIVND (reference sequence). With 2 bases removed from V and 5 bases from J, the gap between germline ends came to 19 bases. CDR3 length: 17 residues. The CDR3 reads CASSISRDGGRDQPQHF. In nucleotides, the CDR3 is TGTGCCAGTAGTATATCTCGGGACGGAGGCCGGGATCAGCCCCAGCATTTT.

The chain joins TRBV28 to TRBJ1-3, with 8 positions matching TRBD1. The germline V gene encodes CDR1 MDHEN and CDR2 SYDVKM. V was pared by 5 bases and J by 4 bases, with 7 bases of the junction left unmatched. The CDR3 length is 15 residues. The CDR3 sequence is CASSDGRTGGNTIYF. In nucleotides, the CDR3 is TGTGCCAGCAGTGATGGGAGGACAGGGGGAAACACCATATATTTT.

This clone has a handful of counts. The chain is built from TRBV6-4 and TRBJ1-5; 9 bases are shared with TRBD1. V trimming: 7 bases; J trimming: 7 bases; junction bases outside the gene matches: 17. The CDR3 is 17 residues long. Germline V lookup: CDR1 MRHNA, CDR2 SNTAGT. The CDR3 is CASTTPHGQGRNQPQHF. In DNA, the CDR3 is TGTGCCAGCACCACCCCGCATGGACAGGGGAGGAACCAGCCCCAGCATTTT.

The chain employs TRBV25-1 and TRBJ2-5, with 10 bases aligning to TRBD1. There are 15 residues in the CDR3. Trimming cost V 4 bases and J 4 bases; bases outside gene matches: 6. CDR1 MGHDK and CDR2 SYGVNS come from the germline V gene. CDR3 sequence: CASSGGQGTRETQYF. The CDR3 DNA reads TGTGCCAGCAGTGGGGGACAGGGGACCCGAGAGACCCAGTACTTC.

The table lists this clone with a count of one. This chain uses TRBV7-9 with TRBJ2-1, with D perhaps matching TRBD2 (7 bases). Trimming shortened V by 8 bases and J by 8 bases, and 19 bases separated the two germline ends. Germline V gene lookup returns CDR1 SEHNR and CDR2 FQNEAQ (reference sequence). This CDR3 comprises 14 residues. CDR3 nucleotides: TGTGCCAGCGGTCCTAAGGGGGGGTTTCATGAGCAGTTCTTC. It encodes CASGPKGGFHEQFF. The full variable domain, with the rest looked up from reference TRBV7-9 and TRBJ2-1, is DTGVSQNPRHKITKRGQNVTFRCDPISEHNRLYWYRQTLGQGPEFLTYFQNEAQLEKSRLLSDRFSAERPKGSFSTLEIQRTEQGDSAMYLCASGPKGGFHEQFFGPGTRLTVL.

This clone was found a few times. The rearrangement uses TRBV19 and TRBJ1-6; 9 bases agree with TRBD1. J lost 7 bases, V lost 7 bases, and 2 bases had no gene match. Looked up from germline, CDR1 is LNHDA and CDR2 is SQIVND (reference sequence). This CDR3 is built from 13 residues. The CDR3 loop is CASIGQGNSPLHF. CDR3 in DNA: TGTGCCAGTATTGGACAGGGGAATTCACCCCTCCACTTT.

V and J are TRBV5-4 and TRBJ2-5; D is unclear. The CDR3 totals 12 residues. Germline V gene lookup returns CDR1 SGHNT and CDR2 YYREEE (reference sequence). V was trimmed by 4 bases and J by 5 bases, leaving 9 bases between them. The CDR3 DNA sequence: TGTGCCAGCAGCATCCCGCGTGAGACCCAGTACTTC. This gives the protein CASSIPRETQYF.

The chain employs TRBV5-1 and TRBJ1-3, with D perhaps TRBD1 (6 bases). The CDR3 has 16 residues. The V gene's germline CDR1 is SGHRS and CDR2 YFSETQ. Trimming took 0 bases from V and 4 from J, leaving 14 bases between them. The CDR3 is CASSLDTGASGNTIYF. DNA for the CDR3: TGCGCCAGCAGCTTGGATACGGGGGCATCCGGAAACACCATATATTTT.

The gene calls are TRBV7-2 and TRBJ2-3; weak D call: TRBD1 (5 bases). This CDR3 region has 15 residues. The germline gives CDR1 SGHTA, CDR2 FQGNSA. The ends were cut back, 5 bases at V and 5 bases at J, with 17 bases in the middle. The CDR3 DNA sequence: TGTGCCAGCAGCCTCGCCCCGGAAGGGGTAGATACGCAGTATTTT. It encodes CASSLAPEGVDTQYF.

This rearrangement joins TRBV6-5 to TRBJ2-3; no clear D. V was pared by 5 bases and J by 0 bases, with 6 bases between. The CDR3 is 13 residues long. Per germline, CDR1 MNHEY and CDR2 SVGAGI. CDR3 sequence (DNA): TGTGCCAGCAGTATATCTAGCACAGATACGCAGTATTTT. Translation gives CASSISSTDTQYF.

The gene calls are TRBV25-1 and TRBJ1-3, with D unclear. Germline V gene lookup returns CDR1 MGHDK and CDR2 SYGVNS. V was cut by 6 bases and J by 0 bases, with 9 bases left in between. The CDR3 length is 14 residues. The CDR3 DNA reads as TGTGCCAGCAGCTCTTTTAGCTCTGGAAACACCATATATTTT. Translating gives CASSSFSSGNTIYF.